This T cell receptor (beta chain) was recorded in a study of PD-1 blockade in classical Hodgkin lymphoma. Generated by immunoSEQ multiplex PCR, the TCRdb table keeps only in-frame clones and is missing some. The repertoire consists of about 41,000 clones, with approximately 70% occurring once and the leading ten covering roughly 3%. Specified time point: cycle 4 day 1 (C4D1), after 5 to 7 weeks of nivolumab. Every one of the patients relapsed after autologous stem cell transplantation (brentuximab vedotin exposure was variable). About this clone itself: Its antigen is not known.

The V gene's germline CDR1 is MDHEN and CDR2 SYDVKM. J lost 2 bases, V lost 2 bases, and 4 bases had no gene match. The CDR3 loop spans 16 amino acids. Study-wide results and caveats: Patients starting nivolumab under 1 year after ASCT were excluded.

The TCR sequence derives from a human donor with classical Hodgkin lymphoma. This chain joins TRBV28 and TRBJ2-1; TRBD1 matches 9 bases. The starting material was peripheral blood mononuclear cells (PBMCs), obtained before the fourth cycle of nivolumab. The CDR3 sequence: CASSLRDRDAYNEQFF. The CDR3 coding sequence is TGTGCCAGCAGTTTAAGGGACAGGGACGCCTACAATGAGCAGTTCTTC.